This T cell receptor (beta chain) was identified during a study of T cell responses to AZD1222 COVID-19 vaccine (dated by TCRdb to the early 2020s). With regard to the full study: Because spike-specific TCR depth and breadth did not differ between the two schedules, AZD1222 recipients who got a second dose at roughly 4 weeks were pooled with those who got a second dose at roughly 12 weeks. Trial participants were enrolled by age into 18-55, 56-69 and 70-plus year subgroups, with around 150, 28 and 57 TCR-sequenced participants respectively. A total of under 250 trial participants underwent TCR sequencing, of whom more than 200 had received two doses of AZD1222 and some 25 had received two doses of the MenACWY control vaccine. Here is what the overall study found, with its caveats: After two AZD1222 doses, spike-specific TCR breadth and depth were significantly higher than at day 0 and than in MenACWY recipients. In the small 56-69-year group, the increase in depth fell short of significance, most likely because of low power. No day 14 peak-response samples were available, so repertoires were characterized only after the peak T cell response. Nearly half of unique spike-specific TCRs reportedly recognized epitopes outside regions mutated in the B.1.351 and B.1.1.7 variants. Vaccine-associated CD4 TCRs spanned the whole spike protein, with dominant responses in regions 160-218 and 743-854. Participants were mostly white British, with more females than males. The authors suggested clonal diversity may have been underestimated. Conclusions about previously exposed vaccinees are limited because only a handful of AZD1222 recipients were SARS-CoV-2 seropositive at baseline.

The CDR3 sequence holds 13 residues, the cysteine and phenylalanine included. The only DNA kept is the CDR3, 39 bases in frame from the first base. V sheds 5 bases and J sheds 6 bases, leaving 11 bases between their ends. CDR1 and CDR2 are read off the germline V gene as SGHTA and FQGTGA. Details on this clone: The target of this receptor is not known. Base quality data are lacking; no much larger clone is found one base away.

The CDR3 regions of human TCRbeta chains were analyzed by immunosequencing. The authors processed their data as follows. TCRs in the repertoires were matched against a reference library of SARS-CoV-2-specific TCRs that had been generated with the MIRA antigen-specificity platform. Breadth was defined as the fraction of unique TCRs that were SARS-CoV-2-associated, and depth was defined as the fraction of total T cells that were SARS-CoV-2-associated. Using the MIRA data, each spike-specific TCR was assigned both to the spike region to which the TCR was reactive and to a CD4 or CD8 class. Log10-transformed breadth and depth values were compared by one-way ANOVA with Sidak's multiple comparisons tests. The source is immuneACCESS, and TCRdb retained only in-frame sequences with V and J called. Part of the clones is not carried over; for the studies checked, unresolved V genes explain less than half of this, and the remainder is unexplained. V, J and clone size reflect that table, while D and trimming were determined from the DNA. Within this sample are 150,000 to 200,000 clones, with about 87% of them counted one time only. 5% to 7% of the sample lies in the top ten.

The time point label, as the study defines it: baseline before first vaccination. Vaccinee samples were obtained from the UK trials COV001 and COV002, which included a single-blind randomized controlled phase 2/3 trial of AZD1222 (ChAdOx1 nCoV-19) in healthy adults. For TCRbeta chain sequencing, PBMC samples were collected from trial participants at day 0 and at day 28 after the second dose. The receptor was derived from an adult in good health. The source material was peripheral blood, sampled on day 0 of AZD1222 vaccination. This sequence uses TRBV7-3 and TRBJ2-1; TRBD2 is a possible D gene, resting on 5 matching bases. The CDR3 in this case is CASSPGGSNEQFF. The DNA reads as follows: TGTGCCAGCAGCCCCGGCGGGTCCAATGAGCAGTTCTTC. Full variable domain (CDR3 extended with the reference TRBV7-3 and TRBJ2-1 proteins): GAGVSQTPSNKVTEKGKYVELRCDPISGHTALYWYRQSLGQGPEFLIYFQGTGAADDSGLPNDRFFAVRPEGSVSTLKIQRTERGDSAVYLCASSPGGSNEQFFGPGTRLTVL.